The present T cell receptor beta chain was sequenced within a study of blood T cell repertoires in COVID-19. TCRdb keeps only in-frame clones here, not all; method: immunoSEQ multiplex PCR. This table holds 50,000 to 75,000 clones, 70% to 85% found once. Germline V gene lookup returns CDR1 SGDLS and CDR2 YYNGEE. Trimming removed 2 bases from V and 6 bases from J; junction bases left unmatched: 0. The CDR3 spans 12 residues. Sample: peripheral blood. The rearrangement joins TRBV9 to TRBJ2-7, with 9 positions matching TRBD1. This TCR derives from a man aged 55 to 70 with acute or convalescent COVID-19. The CDR3 DNA follows: TGTGCCAGCAGCGTGGACAGGGGCGAGCAGTACTTC. Amino acid sequence: CASSVDRGEQYF.